This TCR beta chain was captured by sequencing in a study of identical twins. TCRdb reanalysed the 5' RACE reads using MiXCR and keeps one entry per CDR3 protein. The data hold roughly 490,000 distinct CDR3 sequences, with over 11% observed a single time. The sample holds a few counts of this clonotype. V gave up 4 bases and J gave up 2 bases; unmatched junction bases: 11. CDR1 and CDR2 from the germline V gene are SGHDT and YYEEEE. The CDR3 loop spans 16 amino acids. This sample also belongs to another study, concerning yellow fever vaccine responses in identical twins.

The origin of this receptor is a woman under 30 in good health. Sample: CD4+ T cells sorted from blood. The chain has TRBV5-6 and TRBJ2-7; 8 bases agree with TRBD2. The CDR3 spells CASSHRRLAPTYEQYF. CDR3 coding DNA: TGTGCCAGCAGCCACCGAAGACTAGCGCCCACCTACGAGCAGTACTTC. Based on the CDR3 plus reference TRBV5-6 and TRBJ2-7, the full variable domain is DAGVTQSPTHLIKTRGQQVTLRCSPKSGHDTVSWYQQALGQGPQFIFQYYEEEERQRGNFPDRFSGHQFPNYSSELNVNALLLGDSALYLCASSHRRLAPTYEQYFGPGTRLTVT.